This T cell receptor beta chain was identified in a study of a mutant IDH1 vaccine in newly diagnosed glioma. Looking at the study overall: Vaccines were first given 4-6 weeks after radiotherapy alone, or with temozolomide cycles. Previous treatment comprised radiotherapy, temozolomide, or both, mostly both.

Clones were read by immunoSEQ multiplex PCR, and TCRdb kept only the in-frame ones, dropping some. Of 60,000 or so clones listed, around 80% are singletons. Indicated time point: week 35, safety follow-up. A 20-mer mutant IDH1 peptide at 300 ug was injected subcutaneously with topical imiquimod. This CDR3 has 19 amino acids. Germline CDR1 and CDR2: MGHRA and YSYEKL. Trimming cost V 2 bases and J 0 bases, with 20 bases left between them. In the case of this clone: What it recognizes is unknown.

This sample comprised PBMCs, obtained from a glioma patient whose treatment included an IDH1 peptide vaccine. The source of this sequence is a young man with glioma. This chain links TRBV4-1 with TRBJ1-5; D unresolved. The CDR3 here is CASSQNTPADGNSNQPQHF. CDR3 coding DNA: TGCGCCAGCAGCCAAAACACTCCCGCAGACGGTAATAGCAATCAGCCCCAGCATTTT.